This record concerns one TCR beta chain sequence. What it binds is unknown. Every specimen provided about 0.95-11 million cryopreserved PBMC before DNA extraction took place. The sample originates from a study of long-term antiretroviral therapy in people with HIV. Notes on the study in general: Compared with controls, HIV repertoires showed narrower CDR3 length ranges. Clonal populations expanded prior to ART predominated within the repertoire at all time points. Unavailable data included ART adherence, viral resistance and therapy changes (switches in treatment).

This was the immunoSEQ v3.0 assay at survey level. TCRdb's table, derived via immunoSEQ multiplex PCR, lists solely in-frame clones and lacks some. The table lists fewer than 35,000 clones, 65% to 90% of them singletons. The clonotype comes from a man between 18 and 35 years old with HIV. The sequencing here drew on unsorted PBMCs, taken roughly 3.3 years after starting antiretroviral therapy.

CDR3 region: CASSLRSEGYHLLLWLKGYTF. The DNA for the CDR3 is TGCGCCAGCAGCTTGAGGAGTGAAGGGTACCACCTCCTTCTATGGCTAAAGGGCTACACCTTC. This chain connects TRBV5-1 to TRBJ1-2; D is undetermined. Germline V gene lookup returns CDR1 SGHRS and CDR2 YFSETQ. Trimming shortened V by 1 base and J by 8 bases, and 36 bases separated the two germline ends. The CDR3 contains 21 residues.